A selection of T cell receptor beta chains follows, all from one sample in a study of metastatic and nonmetastatic thyroid tumors. Through MiXCR, TCRdb re-clonotyped the PCR reads. The sample lists around 26,000 clones; about 15% were seen once. Material: blood. These receptors originate from a female donor with papillary thyroid cancer or a benign thyroid nodule (not recorded which). Some clones in this sample may be carry-over from other donors' samples. The conserved cysteine and the conserved F or W are not part of the CDR3 here. Rows give clone size only sometimes, using once, few, many, or a class for an expanded clone.

>TRBJ2-3|TRBV12-3/TRBV12-4|many
ASSFLAGGGDTQY
>TRBJ2-1|TRBV5-6|many
ASSIAAGRIPLNEQF
>TRBJ2-2|TRBV6-2/TRBV6-3|medium-sized
ASSSRRLSGSYTGELF
>TRBJ1-4|TRBV4-1|.
ASSHEPGQGEEKLF
>TRBJ1-2|TRBV6-1|few
ANSEQGAKYGYT
>TRBJ2-7|TRBV28|many
ASSSGDRLYEQY
>TRBJ2-7|TRBV6-5|many
ASSYSAGGAKEQY
>TRBJ2-1|TRBV12-5|many
ASAPGSSYNEQF
>TRBJ1-5|TRBV28|many
ASSSGTVNQPQH
>TRBJ2-2|TRBV9|many
ASSKMGDAITGELF
>TRBJ2-5|TRBV5-6|many
ASSLGPPSRQETQY
>TRBJ2-1|TRBV7-9|.
ASSPGTGSNEQF
>TRBJ2-7|TRBV5-1|.
ASSYGTSGSGGPNEQY
>TRBJ1-5|TRBV6-1|many
ASSELGENQPQH
>TRBJ1-4|TRBV13|many
ASRDRRTALGEKLF
>TRBJ1-6|TRBV2|many
ASTLDRGENSPLH
>TRBJ2-7|TRBV5-6|.
ASSDGLDLAGGRYEQY
>TRBJ1-6|TRBV28|many
ASSLVLNSPLH
>TRBJ2-2|TRBV29-1|many
SGQDGELF
>TRBJ1-4|TRBV7-2|many
ASSLGGREKLF
>TRBJ2-1|TRBV7-3|many
ASSRGQIYNEQF
>TRBJ2-7|TRBV28|medium-sized
ASMPAGYEQY
>TRBJ2-5|TRBV28|many
ASLGTIQETQY
>TRBJ1-6|TRBV6-1|medium-sized
AILIGSSTSSPLH
>TRBJ2-2|TRBV9|.
ASSADYLAETNTGELF
>TRBJ1-1|TRBV20-1|many
SARLTGLHEAF
>TRBJ2-1|TRBV7-2|many
ASSLGLAGFGYNEQF
>TRBJ1-2|TRBV29-1|many
SVEGSGQASGYT
>TRBJ2-3|TRBV12-3/TRBV12-4|many
ASSLIWTSGESTDTQY
>TRBJ1-5|TRBV6-1|many
ASRAPNQPQH
>TRBJ2-6|TRBV11-3|many
ASSLGLAGEFWAGANVLT
>TRBJ2-5|TRBV6-5|many
ASSYSGGQETQY
>TRBJ2-1|TRBV30|many
AWSGGAYNEQF
>TRBJ1-5|TRBV7-2|many
ASSFGTVQPQH
>TRBJ2-7|TRBV27|medium-sized
ASSPWDRHYEQY
>TRBJ1-5|TRBV6-5|.
ASSYQGSQPQH
>TRBJ2-7|TRBV6-2/TRBV6-3|medium-sized
ASSPLRGGREDSYEQY